Presented here are 29 T cell receptor beta chains from one specimen sequenced in a study of blood T cell repertoires in COVID-19. Using immunoSEQ multiplex PCR, the repertoire was profiled, and TCRdb retains in-frame clones only, with some absent. Of fewer than 150,000 clones listed, roughly 86% are singletons. Input material: peripheral blood. The source is a human donor in a cohort sampled during active COVID-19.

J is TRBJ2-7 and V is TRBV28, with 7 bases matching TRBD2. V lost 6 bases to trimming and J lost 2 bases; unmatched junction nucleotides: 10. Germline V gene lookup returns CDR1 MDHEN and CDR2 SYDVKM. The CDR3 contains 15 residues. Here the CDR3 DNA reads TGTGCCAGCAGGGTCCCTAGCGGTGTCACCTACGAGCAGTACTTC. Its translation is CASRVPSGVTYEQYF.

The rearrangement uses TRBV30 and TRBJ1-5; perhaps TRBD1 as D (5 bases). V dropped 4 bases and J dropped 3 bases, with 7 bases sitting between them. Germline-derived CDR1 and CDR2 are GTSNPN and SVGIG (reference sequence). The CDR3 is 12 amino acids. The CDR3 DNA reads as TGTGCCTGGACAGGGTACAATCAGCCCCAGCATTTT. It yields the protein CAWTGYNQPQHF.

In nucleotides, the CDR3 is TGCGCCAGCAGCTTGGTAGCTCTGAACACCGGGGAGCTGTTTTTT. Encoded protein: CASSLVALNTGELFF. This chain joins TRBV5-1 and TRBJ2-2; no definite D call. V lost 0 bases, J lost 1 base, and 7 bases lay in between. Germline V gives CDR1 SGHRS, CDR2 YFSETQ. This CDR3 is 15 amino acids long. Based on the CDR3 plus reference TRBV5-1 and TRBJ2-2, the full variable domain is KAGVTQTPRYLIKTRGQQVTLSCSPISGHRSVSWYQQTPGQGLQFLFEYFSETQRNKGNFPGRFSGRQFSNSRSEMNVSTLELGDSALYLCASSLVALNTGELFFGEGSRLTVL.

This clone has a single count. The CDR3 DNA sequence: TGTGCCAGCAGTTCGACAGGGTTGAACACTGAAGCTTTCTTT. It translates to CASSSTGLNTEAFF. V gene TRBV28 combines with J gene TRBJ1-1; 7 bases fit TRBD1. The length of the CDR3 is 14 residues. V shed 4 bases and J 0 bases; nucleotides not matched to a gene: 2. Germline V gives CDR1 MDHEN, CDR2 SYDVKM.

V is TRBV7-9 and J is TRBJ1-2; TRBD1 matches 7 bases. Germline-derived CDR1 and CDR2 are SEHNR and FQNEAQ (reference sequence). The junction had 7 bases not matched to a gene; V was cut back by 5 bases and J by 4 bases. This CDR3 is built from 14 residues. The DNA for the CDR3 is TGTGCCAGCAGCCCGTATGAGGGGGCCTATGGCTACACCTTC. Translating gives CASSPYEGAYGYTF.

There are a few counts of this clone. The chain combines TRBV7-6 with TRBJ2-7; D uncertain. The V end lost 0 bases, the J end lost 2 bases, and 11 bases lay between the germline ends. In germline, CDR1 is SGHVS, CDR2 FNYEAQ. This CDR3 spans 15 amino acids. CDR3 in amino acids: CASSLASAAAYEQYF. In nucleotides, the CDR3 is TGTGCCAGCAGCTTAGCGTCCGCGGCAGCCTACGAGCAGTACTTC. Full variable domain (outside the CDR3, taken from reference TRBV7-6 and TRBJ2-7): GAGVSQSPRYKVTKRGQDVALRCDPISGHVSLYWYRQALGQGPEFLTYFNYEAQQDKSGLPNDRFSAERPEGSISTLTIQRTEQRDSAMYRCASSLASAAAYEQYFGPGTRLTVT.

The chain combines TRBV27 with TRBJ1-2; perhaps TRBD1 as D (5 bases). Trimming removed 5 bases at V and 1 base at J, with 17 bases between. Germline V gene data show CDR1 as MNHEY and CDR2 as SMNVEV (reference sequence). The CDR3 is 16 residues long. The CDR3 region has the DNA TGTGCCAGCAGTCCCATAGGAAGGGGAATTAACTATGGCTACACCTTC. Amino acids: CASSPIGRGINYGYTF.

V is TRBV30 and J is TRBJ1-1; 8 nucleotides match TRBD1. The CDR3 length is 12 residues. Germline V gene data show CDR1 as GTSNPN and CDR2 as SVGIG (reference sequence). V lost 3 bases, J lost 4 bases, and 1 base stayed unmatched. The CDR3 nucleotides are TGTGCCTGGAGCAGGGGGCTCACTGAAGCTTTCTTT. Translating it yields CAWSRGLTEAFF.

The rearrangement links TRBV19 to TRBJ2-3, with D perhaps TRBD1 (6 bases). The germline V gene has CDR1 LNHDA and CDR2 SQIVND (reference sequence). CDR3 length: 14 residues. V was pared by 7 bases and J by 3 bases, with 14 bases between. Written as DNA, the CDR3 is TGTGCCAGTAAGGCATGGGACACAACAGATACGCAGTATTTT. This codes for CASKAWDTTDTQYF.

Notes on this clone: The junction differs from germline at one of its ends, possibly a read error. The chain employs TRBV4-1 and TRBJ2-1; TRBD2 aligns across 9 bases. The V gene's germline CDR1 is MGHRA and CDR2 YSYEKL. This CDR3 region has 15 residues. The CDR3 is CASRQAGGSYNEQFF. The CDR3, as DNA: TGCGCCAGCAGGCAAGCGGGAGGTTCCTACAATGAGCAGTTCTTC.

The gene calls are TRBV6-5 and TRBJ1-2; maybe TRBD1 (6 bases). The ends were cut back, 6 bases at V and 4 bases at J, with 15 bases in the middle. Germline loops: CDR1 MNHEY, CDR2 SVGAGI. The CDR3 sequence is 14 residues long. In DNA form, the CDR3 reads TGTGCCAGCAGGGGGACACGGGGCGGCTATGGCTACACCTTC. Residues: CASRGTRGGYGYTF.

This sequence joins TRBV11-2 and TRBJ1-3; D may be TRBD1 (6 bases). The germline gives CDR1 SGHAT, CDR2 FQNNGV. Trimming cost V 5 bases and J 0 bases, with 14 bases left between them. The CDR3 totals 16 residues. Here the CDR3 reads CASSAGQLSSGNTIYF. DNA for the CDR3: TGTGCCAGCAGCGCAGGACAGTTATCCTCTGGAAACACCATATATTTT. Filled out from reference TRBV11-2 and TRBJ1-3, the complete variable domain reads EAGVAQSPRYKIIEKRQSVAFWCNPISGHATLYWYQQILGQGPKLLIQFQNNGVVDDSQLPKDRFSAERLKGVDSTLKIQPAKLEDSAVYLCASSAGQLSSGNTIYFGEGSWLTVV.

The rearrangement joins TRBV5-1 to TRBJ1-1; D gene ambiguous. From germline, CDR1 is SGHRS and CDR2 YFSETQ. V shed 4 bases and J shed 1 base, with 5 bases lying between them. The CDR3 length is 12 residues. This CDR3 is CASSPSNTEAFF. In DNA, the CDR3 is TGCGCCAGCAGCCCATCGAACACTGAAGCTTTCTTT.

The J gene is TRBJ1-4, the V gene TRBV15; maybe TRBD1 (6 bases). Trimming removed 3 bases from V and 5 bases from J, with 13 bases in between. The CDR3 length is 15 residues. Germline values: CDR1 LNHNV, CDR2 YYDKDF (reference sequence). The CDR3 loop is CATSSQTGFNEKLFF. The CDR3 nucleotides read TGTGCCACCAGCAGCCAAACAGGGTTCAATGAAAAACTGTTTTTT.

The V gene is TRBV19, the J gene TRBJ2-1, with TRBD1 identical over 10 bases. The CDR3 has 16 amino acids. Losses at the gene ends were 7 bases for V and 3 bases for J; bases not matched to a gene: 9. Germline CDR1 reads LNHDA; CDR2 reads SQIVND (reference sequence). Here the CDR3 DNA reads TGTGCCAGTACCCAAACCGGGACAGGGGTCTACAATGAGCAGTTCTTC. This translates into CASTQTGTGVYNEQFF. The complete variable domain, with remaining parts taken from reference TRBV19 and TRBJ2-1, reads DGGITQSPKYLFRKEGQNVTLSCEQNLNHDAMYWYRQDPGQGLRLIYYSQIVNDFQKGDIAEGYSVSREKKESFPLTVTSAQKNPTAFYLCASTQTGTGVYNEQFFGPGTRLTVL.

This clone was found once. V is TRBV4-1 and J is TRBJ1-3; unclear D gene. From germline, CDR1 is MGHRA and CDR2 YSYEKL. Trimming cost V 8 bases and J 0 bases, with 14 bases left between them. This CDR3 comprises 15 residues. CDR3 sequence (DNA): TGCGCCAGCCACGACTACAGATACTCTGGAAACACCATATATTTT. It encodes CASHDYRYSGNTIYF.

The gene calls are TRBV3-1 (or the pseudogene TRBV3-2) and TRBJ2-3; tentative D call: TRBD2 (6 bases). The CDR3 length is 15 residues. Germline V gene data show CDR1 as LGHDT and CDR2 as YNNKEL (reference sequence). V shed 4 bases and J shed 2 bases, with 13 bases lying between them. CDR3 protein: CASSRKGLITDTQYF. The CDR3 DNA is TGTGCCAGCAGCCGAAAAGGACTAATCACAGATACGCAGTATTTT.

The chain has TRBV25-1 and TRBJ2-1, with 8 bases identical to TRBD1. With V trimmed by 7 bases and J by 4 bases, 9 bases remained unmatched. The CDR3 totals 15 residues. Germline V gene sequence: CDR1 MGHDK, CDR2 SYGVNS. CDR3 bases: TGTGCCAGCACCCCAGGGGGCGCGAATTACAATGAGCAGTTCTTC. Translation: CASTPGGANYNEQFF.

This clone came up a few times. The V and J genes are TRBV5-1 and TRBJ2-7, with TRBD1 identical over 12 bases. Germline loops: CDR1 SGHRS, CDR2 YFSETQ. This CDR3 spans 15 amino acids. V lost 2 bases, J lost 7 bases, and 7 bases stayed unmatched. CDR3 sequence: CASSFGTGGPQEQYF. CDR3 sequence (DNA): TGCGCCAGCAGCTTTGGGACAGGGGGCCCCCAGGAGCAGTACTTC.

The CDR3 protein is CASSRGDSLIEQYF. The CDR3 region has the DNA TGTGCCAGCAGTCGAGGGGACTCTCTTATCGAGCAGTACTTC. The chain carries TRBV28 and TRBJ2-7; D might be TRBD2 (6 bases). Deletions cut 5 bases from V and 6 bases from J, with 17 bases between. The CDR3 loop spans 14 amino acids. CDR1 and CDR2 (germline): MDHEN, SYDVKM.

The rearrangement links TRBV5-1 to TRBJ2-7; the match to TRBD1 covers 8 bases. The CDR3 is 16 residues long. V dropped 2 bases and J dropped 0; count of bases not matched to a gene: 7. CDR1 and CDR2 (germline): SGHRS, YFSETQ. CDR3 region: CASSLGFRGPSYEQYF. The CDR3 DNA reads TGCGCCAGCAGCTTAGGCTTCAGGGGGCCCTCCTACGAGCAGTACTTC.

V is TRBV7-2 and J is TRBJ2-2; possibly TRBD2 for D (5 bases). The germline V and J ends were trimmed by 5 bases and 2 bases, with 12 bases remaining between them. There are 15 residues in the CDR3. CDR1 and CDR2 from the germline V gene are SGHTA and FQGNSA. The chain's CDR3 is CASSIILGNTGELFF. The CDR3 DNA reads as TGTGCCAGCAGCATAATACTAGGAAACACCGGGGAGCTGTTTTTT.

This chain uses TRBV2 with TRBJ1-2; D is undetermined. Germline V lookup: CDR1 SNHLY, CDR2 FYNNEI. The V end was cut by 2 bases, the J end by 5 bases, with 9 bases between. The CDR3 spans 13 residues. The CDR3 nucleotides are TGTGCCAGCAGTGAAATGGAGCTTTATGGCTACACCTTC. This encodes CASSEMELYGYTF. Together with reference TRBV2 and TRBJ1-2, the CDR3 gives the full variable domain: EPEVTQTPSHQVTQMGQEVILRCVPISNHLYFYWYRQILGQKVEFLVSFYNNEISEKSEIFDDQFSVERPDGSNFTLKIRSTKLEDSAMYFCASSEMELYGYTFGSGTRLTVV.

This clone occurred a few times. This sequence joins TRBV18 and TRBJ1-3; D remains unclear. This CDR3 contains 16 residues. Germline values: CDR1 KGHSH, CDR2 LQKENI. With 2 bases removed from V and 6 bases from J, the gap between germline ends came to 17 bases. In DNA form, the CDR3 reads TGTGCCAGCTCACCAGCGACGGGTATAATAGAAAACACCATATATTTT. This codes for CASSPATGIIENTIYF.

This chain links TRBV3-1 (or the pseudogene TRBV3-2) with TRBJ2-7, with D maybe TRBD1 (6 bases). From germline, CDR1 is LGHDT and CDR2 YNNKEL (reference sequence). V was pared by 4 bases and J by 2 bases, with 15 bases between. The CDR3 has 15 residues. The chain's CDR3 is CASSRGLTVTYEQYF. The CDR3 nucleotides read TGTGCCAGCAGCCGGGGGCTGACAGTCACCTACGAGCAGTACTTC.

This chain joins TRBV9 and TRBJ2-5; TRBD2 matches at 13 bases. The CDR3 runs 16 residues. Germline V CDR1 and CDR2: SGDLS, YYNGEE. The V and J ends lost 4 bases and 7 bases, in that order; junction bases with no gene match: 10. CDR3 loop: CASSQTSGGPGGTQYF. For the CDR3, the DNA is TGTGCCAGCAGCCAGACTAGCGGGGGGCCAGGGGGGACCCAGTACTTC.

V is TRBV11-2 and J is TRBJ1-6; D remains unclear. In germline, CDR1 is SGHAT, CDR2 FQNNGV. The CDR3 is 15 residues long. Trimming removed 3 bases from V and 6 bases from J, with 12 bases in between. The CDR3 nucleotides read TGTGCCAGCAGCTTGATCAGTCCCGTTAATTCACCCCTCCACTTT. Translated: CASSLISPVNSPLHF.

V gene TRBV7-3 combines with J gene TRBJ2-5; D remains ambiguous. V lost 1 base and J 5 bases, leaving 8 bases between the germline ends. The germline gives CDR1 SGHTA, CDR2 FQGTGA. This CDR3 spans 13 amino acids. The CDR3 sequence: CASSLNLGETQYF. The CDR3 DNA reads as TGTGCCAGCAGCTTAAACCTCGGGGAGACCCAGTACTTC.

CDR3 sequence (DNA): TGTGCCAGCAGCGTAAGAAGACAGTCGAACACCGGGGAGCTGTTTTTT. Amino acid sequence: CASSVRRQSNTGELFF. The chain carries TRBV9 and TRBJ2-2; the D gene is possibly TRBD1 (5 bases). Trimming removed 1 base at V and 0 bases at J, with 10 bases between. Germline CDR1 reads SGDLS; CDR2 reads YYNGEE. The CDR3 has 16 amino acids.